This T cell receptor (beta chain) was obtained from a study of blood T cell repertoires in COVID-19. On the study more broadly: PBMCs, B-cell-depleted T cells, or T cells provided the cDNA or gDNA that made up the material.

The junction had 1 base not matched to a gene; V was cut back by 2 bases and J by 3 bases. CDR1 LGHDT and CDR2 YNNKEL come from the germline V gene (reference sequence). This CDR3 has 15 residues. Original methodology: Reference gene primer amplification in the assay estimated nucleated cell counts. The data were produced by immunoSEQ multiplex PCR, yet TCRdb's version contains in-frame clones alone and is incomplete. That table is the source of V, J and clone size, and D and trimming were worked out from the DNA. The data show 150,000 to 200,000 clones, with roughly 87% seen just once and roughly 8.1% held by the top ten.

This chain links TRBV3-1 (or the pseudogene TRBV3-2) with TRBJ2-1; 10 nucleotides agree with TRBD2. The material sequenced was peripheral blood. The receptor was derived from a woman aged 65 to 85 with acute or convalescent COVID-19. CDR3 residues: CASSQSGGDYNEQFF. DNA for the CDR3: TGTGCCAGCAGCCAAAGCGGGGGGGACTACAATGAGCAGTTCTTC.